This T cell receptor (beta chain) was observed in a study of molecular identifiers for immune sequencing clone quantification. Study-wide results and limits: A single cell's spiked Jurkat TCR RNA was reportedly detectable among about a million naive cells.

Libraries used about 18,000 to 1,000,000 sorted naive CD8 T cells and 10%, 30% or 50% RNA input. In the sort, naive CD8 T cells were defined as CD8+CD4-CCR7+CD45RA+. MiXCR, run by TCRdb on the PCR reads, gives a single entry per CDR3 protein. The sample yields roughly 65,000 distinct CDR3 sequences, around 17% seen once. This CDR3 is built from 18 residues. Deletions cut 4 bases from V and 3 bases from J, with 22 bases between. This clonotype was seen ten or more times. The antigen is unknown. This sequence originates from a human donor in good health. Some libraries in this study had Jurkat cell RNA spiked in. The chain carries TRBV12-3 or TRBV12-4 and TRBJ1-3; D might be TRBD1 (5 bases). Sequencing was performed on naive CD8+ T cells from blood, with Jurkat cell RNA spiked in. Subset meaning: FACS-sorted CD8+CD4-CCR7+CD45RA+ naive T cells. The CDR3 spells CASSSSPPGEGLGNTIYF. The CDR3 DNA reads as TGTGCCAGCAGTTCCTCCCCCCCGGGGGAAGGGCTTGGAAACACCATATATTTT.